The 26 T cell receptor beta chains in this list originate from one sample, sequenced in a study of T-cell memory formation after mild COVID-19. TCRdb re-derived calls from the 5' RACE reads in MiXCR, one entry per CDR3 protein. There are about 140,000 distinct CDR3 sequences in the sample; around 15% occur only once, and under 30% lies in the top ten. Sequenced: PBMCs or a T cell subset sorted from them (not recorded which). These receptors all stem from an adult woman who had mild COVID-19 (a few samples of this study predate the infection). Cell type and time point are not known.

The CDR3 DNA reads as TGCAGCGTTGAATTGCCCACAGGGCTGGGGGCAGATACGCAGTATTTT. Its protein product is CSVELPTGLGADTQYF. The chain combines TRBV29-1 with TRBJ2-3; a possible D gene is TRBD1 (6 bases). V lost 2 bases to trimming and J lost 4 bases, with 19 bases between them. Germline CDR1 and CDR2: SQVTM and ANQGSEA. The CDR3 spans 16 residues.

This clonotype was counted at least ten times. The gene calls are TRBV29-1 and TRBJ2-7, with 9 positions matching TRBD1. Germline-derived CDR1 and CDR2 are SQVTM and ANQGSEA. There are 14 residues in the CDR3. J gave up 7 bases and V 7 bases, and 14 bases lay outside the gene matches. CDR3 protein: CSAYPGQGTDEQYF. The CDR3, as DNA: TGCAGCGCCTACCCGGGACAGGGAACGGATGAGCAGTACTTC.

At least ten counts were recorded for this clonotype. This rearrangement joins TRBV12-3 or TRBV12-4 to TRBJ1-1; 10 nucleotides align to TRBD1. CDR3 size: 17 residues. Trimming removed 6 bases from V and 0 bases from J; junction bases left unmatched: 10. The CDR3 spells CASSLDRGFPLNTEAFF. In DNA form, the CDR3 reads TGTGCCAGCAGCCTGGACAGGGGGTTCCCCTTGAACACTGAAGCTTTCTTT.

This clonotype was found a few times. The CDR3 loop is CASSYEGTANYGYTF. CDR3 DNA: TGTGCCAGCAGTTACGAGGGGACGGCTAACTATGGCTACACCTTC. The chain links TRBV6-5 to TRBJ1-2; a weak D match, TRBD1 (5 bases). Germline V gene data show CDR1 as MNHEY and CDR2 as SVGAGI. V was pared by 2 bases and J by 0 bases, with 10 bases between. This CDR3 spans 15 amino acids.

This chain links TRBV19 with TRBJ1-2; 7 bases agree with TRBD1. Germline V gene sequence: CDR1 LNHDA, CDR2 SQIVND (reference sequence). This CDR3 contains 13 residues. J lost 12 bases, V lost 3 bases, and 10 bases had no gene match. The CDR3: CASSISPGTADTF. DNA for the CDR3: TGTGCCAGTAGTATTTCACCCGGGACAGCTGACACCTTC.

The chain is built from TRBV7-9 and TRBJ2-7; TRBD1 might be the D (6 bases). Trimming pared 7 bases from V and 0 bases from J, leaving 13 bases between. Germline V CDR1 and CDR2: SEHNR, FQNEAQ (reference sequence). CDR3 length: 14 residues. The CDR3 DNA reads TGTGCCAGCACCACTACAGGGCGCTCCTACGAGCAGTACTTC. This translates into CASTTTGRSYEQYF.

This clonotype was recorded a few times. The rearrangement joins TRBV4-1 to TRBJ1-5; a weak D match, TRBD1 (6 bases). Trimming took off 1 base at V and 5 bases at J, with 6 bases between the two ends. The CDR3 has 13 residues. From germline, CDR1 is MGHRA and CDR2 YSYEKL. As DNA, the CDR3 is TGCGCCAGCAGCCAAGCAGGGGATCAGCCCCAGCATTTT. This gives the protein CASSQAGDQPQHF.

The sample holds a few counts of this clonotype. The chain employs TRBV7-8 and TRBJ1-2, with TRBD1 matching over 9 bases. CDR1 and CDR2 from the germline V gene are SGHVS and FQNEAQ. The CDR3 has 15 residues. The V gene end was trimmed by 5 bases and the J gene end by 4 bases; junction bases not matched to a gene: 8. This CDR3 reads CASSLPGQGFYGYTF. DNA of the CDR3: TGTGCCAGCAGCCTACCGGGACAGGGCTTCTATGGCTACACCTTC.

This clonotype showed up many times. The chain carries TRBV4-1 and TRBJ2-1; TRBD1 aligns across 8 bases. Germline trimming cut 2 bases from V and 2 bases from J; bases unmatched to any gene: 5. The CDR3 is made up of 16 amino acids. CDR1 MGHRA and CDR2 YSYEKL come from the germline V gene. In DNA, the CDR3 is TGCGCCAGCAGCCAACCGGACAGGGTGGCCTACAATGAGCAGTTCTTC. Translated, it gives CASSQPDRVAYNEQFF.

CDR3 residues: CSVESEGRSEEQYF. The CDR3 nucleotides read TGCAGCGTTGAATCTGAGGGACGGTCGGAGGAGCAGTACTTC. The genes are TRBV29-1 and TRBJ2-7; D may be TRBD1 or TRBD2 (5 bases each). Trimming left V 2 bases short and J 7 bases short, with 18 bases between. Germline V gene sequence: CDR1 SQVTM, CDR2 ANQGSEA. The CDR3 totals 14 residues.

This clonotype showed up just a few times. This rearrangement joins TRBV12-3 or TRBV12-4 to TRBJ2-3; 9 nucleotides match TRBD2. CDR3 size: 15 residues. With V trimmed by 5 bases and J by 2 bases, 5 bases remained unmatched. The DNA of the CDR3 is TGTGCCAGCAGTCAGGGACTAGCCATCACAGATACGCAGTATTTT. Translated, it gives CASSQGLAITDTQYF.

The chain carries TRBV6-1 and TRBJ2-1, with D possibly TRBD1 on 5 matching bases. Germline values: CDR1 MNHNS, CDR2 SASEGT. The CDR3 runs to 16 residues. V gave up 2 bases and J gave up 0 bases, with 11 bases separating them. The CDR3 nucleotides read TGTGCCAGCAGTGAACAGACAGTGAGCTCCTACAATGAGCAGTTCTTC. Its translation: CASSEQTVSSYNEQFF.

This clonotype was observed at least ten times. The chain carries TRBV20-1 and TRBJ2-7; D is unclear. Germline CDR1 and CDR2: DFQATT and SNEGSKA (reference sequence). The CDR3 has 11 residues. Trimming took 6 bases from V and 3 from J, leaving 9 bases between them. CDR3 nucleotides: TGCAGTGCCGGCGGTAGCTACGAGCAGTACTTC. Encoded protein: CSAGGSYEQYF.

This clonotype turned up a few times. CDR3 nucleotides: TGCGCCAGCAGTGTGCAGTATAGCAATCAGCCCCAGCATTTT. The encoded protein is CASSVQYSNQPQHF. The chain combines TRBV10-2 with TRBJ1-5, with no clear D. This CDR3 has 14 residues. V lost 4 bases to trimming and J lost 0 bases, with 7 bases between them. CDR1 is WSHSY and CDR2 is SAAADI in the germline V gene.

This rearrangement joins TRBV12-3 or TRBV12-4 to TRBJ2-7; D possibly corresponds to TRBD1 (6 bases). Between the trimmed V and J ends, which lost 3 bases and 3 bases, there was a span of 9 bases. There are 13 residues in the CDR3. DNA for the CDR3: TGTGCCAGCAGTTTGCAGGGGCACTACGAGCAGTACTTC. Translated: CASSLQGHYEQYF.

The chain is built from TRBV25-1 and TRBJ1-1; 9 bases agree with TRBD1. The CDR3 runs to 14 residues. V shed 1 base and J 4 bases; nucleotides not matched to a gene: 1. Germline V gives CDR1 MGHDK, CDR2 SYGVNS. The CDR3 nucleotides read TGTGCCAGCAGTGAATCGGGACAGGGCACTGAAGCTTTCTTT. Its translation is CASSESGQGTEAFF.

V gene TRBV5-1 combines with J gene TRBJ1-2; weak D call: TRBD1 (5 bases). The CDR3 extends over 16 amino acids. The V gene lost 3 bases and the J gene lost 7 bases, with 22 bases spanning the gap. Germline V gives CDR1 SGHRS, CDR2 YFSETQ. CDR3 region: CASSSTPGSGNVGYTF. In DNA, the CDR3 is TGCGCCAGCAGCTCAACTCCAGGGTCGGGGAATGTTGGCTACACCTTC.

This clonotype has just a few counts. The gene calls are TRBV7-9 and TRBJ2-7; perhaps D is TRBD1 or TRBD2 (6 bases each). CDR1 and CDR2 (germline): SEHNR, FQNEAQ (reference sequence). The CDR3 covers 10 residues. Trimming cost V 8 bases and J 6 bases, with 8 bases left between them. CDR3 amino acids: CASGGGEQYF. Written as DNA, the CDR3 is TGTGCCAGCGGAGGGGGCGAGCAGTACTTC.

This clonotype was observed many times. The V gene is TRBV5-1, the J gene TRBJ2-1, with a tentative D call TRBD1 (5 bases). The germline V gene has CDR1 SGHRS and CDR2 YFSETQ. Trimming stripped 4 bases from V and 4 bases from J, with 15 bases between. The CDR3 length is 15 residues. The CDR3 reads CASSPGPGPYNEQFF. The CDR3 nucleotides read TGCGCCAGCAGCCCCGGGCCAGGGCCTTACAATGAGCAGTTCTTC.

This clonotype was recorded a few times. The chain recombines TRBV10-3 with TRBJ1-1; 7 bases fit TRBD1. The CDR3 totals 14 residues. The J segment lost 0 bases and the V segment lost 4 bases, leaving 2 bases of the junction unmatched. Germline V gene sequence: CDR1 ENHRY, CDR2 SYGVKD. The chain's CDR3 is CAISGGQMNTEAFF. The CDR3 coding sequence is TGTGCCATCAGTGGGGGACAGATGAACACTGAAGCTTTCTTT.

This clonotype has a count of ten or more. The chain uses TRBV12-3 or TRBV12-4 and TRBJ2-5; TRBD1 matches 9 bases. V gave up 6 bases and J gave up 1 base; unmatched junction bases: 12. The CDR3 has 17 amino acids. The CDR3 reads CASSHTRDRVSQETQYF. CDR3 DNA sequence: TGTGCCAGCAGCCATACAAGGGACAGGGTGAGCCAAGAGACCCAGTACTTC.

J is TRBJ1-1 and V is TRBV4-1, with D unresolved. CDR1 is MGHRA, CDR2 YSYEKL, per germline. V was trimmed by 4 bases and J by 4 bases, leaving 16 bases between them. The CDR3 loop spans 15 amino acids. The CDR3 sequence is CASSLESFWGTEAFF. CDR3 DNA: TGCGCCAGCAGCCTTGAATCTTTTTGGGGCACTGAAGCTTTCTTT.

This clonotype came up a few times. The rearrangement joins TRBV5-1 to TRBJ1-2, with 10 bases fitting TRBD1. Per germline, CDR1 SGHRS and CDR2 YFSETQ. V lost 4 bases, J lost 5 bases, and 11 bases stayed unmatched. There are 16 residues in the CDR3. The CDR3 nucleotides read TGCGCCAGCAGCGGGCCCGGGACAGGGGATTTGTATGGCTACACCTTC. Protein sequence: CASSGPGTGDLYGYTF.

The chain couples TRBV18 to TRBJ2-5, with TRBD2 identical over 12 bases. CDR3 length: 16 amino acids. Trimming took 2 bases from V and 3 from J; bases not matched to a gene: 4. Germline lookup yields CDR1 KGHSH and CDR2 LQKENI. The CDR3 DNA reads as TGTGCCAGCTCACCAGCTAGCGGGGGGGCCAAAGAGACCCAGTACTTC. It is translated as CASSPASGGAKETQYF.

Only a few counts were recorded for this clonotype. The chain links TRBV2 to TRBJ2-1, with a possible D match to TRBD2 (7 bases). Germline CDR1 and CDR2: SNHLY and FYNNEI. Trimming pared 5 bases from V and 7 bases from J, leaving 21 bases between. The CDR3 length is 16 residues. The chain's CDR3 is CASSYGGARLRNEQFF. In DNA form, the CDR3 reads TGTGCCAGCAGTTATGGGGGGGCCAGACTTAGGAATGAGCAGTTCTTC.

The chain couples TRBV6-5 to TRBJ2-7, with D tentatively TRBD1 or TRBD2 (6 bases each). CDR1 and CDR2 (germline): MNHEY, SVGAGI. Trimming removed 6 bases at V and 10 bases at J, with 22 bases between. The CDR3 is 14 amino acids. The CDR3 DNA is TGTGCCAGCAGGTTAACAGGGTACCCGGGGGACCAGTACTTC. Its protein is CASRLTGYPGDQYF.